A selection of T cell receptor beta chains follows, all from one sample in a study of control samples from healthy donors and cancer patients. Sequencing used immunoSEQ multiplex PCR; TCRdb keeps in-frame clones, though not all of them. The sample comprises 200,000 or so clones, 90% to 95% of which are singletons, and about 1.6% rests with the top ten. The sample consisted of blood. The receptor set was obtained from a man aged 50 or older in good health. Both conserved end residues are part of each CDR3.

V: TRBV24-1; J: TRBJ2-1; CDR3: CATSGLPGTSGGASLYNEQFF
V: TRBV7-9; J: TRBJ1-6; CDR3: CASSLVGGGRSPLHF
V: TRBV20-1; J: TRBJ1-6; CDR3: CSARDGMSLHF
V: TRBV5-1; J: TRBJ1-1; CDR3: CASSLRTRNTEAFF
V: TRBV3-1/TRBV3-2; J: TRBJ2-1; CDR3: CASSRSGQEQFF
V: TRBV5-1; J: TRBJ2-5; CDR3: CASSLGLLKYDTQYF
V: TRBV10-2; J: TRBJ2-3; CDR3: CASSESVQVRHTQYF
V: TRBV11-3; J: TRBJ2-5; CDR3: CASSLDPQAETQYF
V: TRBV9; J: TRBJ1-6; CDR3: CASSVFAQGSSPLHF
V: TRBV28; J: TRBJ1-5; CDR3: CASSSPTGLDNQPQHF
V: TRBV6-6; J: TRBJ2-2; CDR3: CASSYMGLQTGELFF
V: TRBV5-1; J: TRBJ1-2; CDR3: CASSLDTPRVGYTF
V: TRBV30; J: TRBJ1-3; CDR3: CAWSVGGAPRSGNTIYF
V: TRBV5-1; J: TRBJ1-5; CDR3: CASSLIPLQGRSNQPQHF
V: TRBV2; J: TRBJ1-2; CDR3: CASRTGTYGYTF
V: TRBV28; J: TRBJ1-1; CDR3: CASATLPVTEAFF
V: TRBV11-2; J: TRBJ1-6; CDR3: CASSLAGSKNSPLHF
V: TRBV11-2; J: TRBJ2-1; CDR3: CASSLAPASYNEQFF
V: TRBV6-5; J: TRBJ2-1; CDR3: CASDRGLINEQFF
V: TRBV3-1/TRBV3-2; J: TRBJ1-5; CDR3: CASSQDRLNQPQHF
V: TRBV24-1; J: TRBJ1-2; CDR3: CATSDRTGSGGYTF
V: TRBV30; J: TRBJ1-2; CDR3: CACTHTGGFGGYTF
V: TRBV25-1; J: TRBJ1-1; CDR3: CASSDFLGTEAFF
V: TRBV11-1; J: TRBJ2-5; CDR3: CASSFGKGGEETQYF
V: TRBV19; J: TRBJ1-1; CDR3: CASSMGGEAFF
V: TRBV6-5; J: TRBJ2-7; CDR3: CASRPGWASSYEQYF
V: TRBV9; J: TRBJ1-2; CDR3: CASSPHSYGYTF
V: TRBV7-9; J: TRBJ1-1; CDR3: CASSLPSYTEAFF
V: TRBV6-5; J: TRBJ2-3; CDR3: CASSRWEPTDTQYF
V: TRBV19; J: TRBJ1-3; CDR3: CASSTDGGPSGNTIYF
V: TRBV18; J: TRBJ1-1; CDR3: CASSQGTGGRTEAFF
V: TRBV24-1; J: TRBJ1-2; CDR3: CATSDSRGSRGYTF
V: TRBV11-2; J: TRBJ2-3; CDR3: CASSLEQGITDTQYF
V: TRBV2; J: TRBJ1-2; CDR3: CASSEQGNYGYTF
V: TRBV19; J: TRBJ2-7; CDR3: CASSAGTGEYEQYF
V: TRBV24-1; J: TRBJ2-2; CDR3: CATSDLPGRTNTGELFF
V: TRBV6-5; J: TRBJ1-3; CDR3: CASSIGQGNTIYF
V: TRBV5-6; J: TRBJ1-4; CDR3: CASSLAGGWEKLFF
V: TRBV7-2; J: TRBJ1-2; CDR3: CASSPSTGFYGYTF
V: TRBV10-3; J: TRBJ1-1; CDR3: CAISELGTDNTEAFF